Shown below are 27 T cell receptor beta chains from a single sample sequenced in a study of read filtering for tumor transcriptome and immune sequencing. This library used approximately 390 ng RNA and molecular barcoded adaptors spanning alpha/delta and beta/gamma chains. Via MiXCR, TCRdb re-called the reads, giving one row per CDR3 protein. This table holds tens of thousands of distinct CDR3 sequences, more than 10% found once. The sequencing input was a population of CD138-negative cells sorted from bone marrow. These receptors were taken from a donor over 35 with multiple myeloma.

The table lists this clonotype with many counts. The rearrangement links TRBV7-9 to TRBJ2-7; the D is unclear. The germline V and J ends were trimmed by 2 bases and 6 bases, with 5 bases remaining between them. This CDR3 spans 11 amino acids. CDR1 and CDR2 (germline): SEHNR, FQNEAQ (reference sequence). CDR3 amino acids: CASSLNSEQYF. DNA of the CDR3: TGTGCCAGCAGCTTAAACTCCGAGCAGTACTTC.

This clonotype was counted ten times or more. V gene TRBV4-2 combines with J gene TRBJ2-3, with 8 bases that match TRBD2. CDR1 and CDR2 (germline): LGHNA, YNFKEQ. Trimming at V came to 0 bases and at J to 1 base, leaving 3 bases not matched to a gene. CDR3 length: 16 residues. The CDR3 spells CASSQDSTSGTDTQYF. The CDR3 bases are TGTGCCAGCAGCCAAGATTCGACTAGCGGCACAGATACGCAGTATTTT.

This clonotype appeared a few times. A much larger clone lies a single base off, so this may be a read error. This is likely a read error, given that the CDR3 carries no conserved phenylalanine or tryptophan at its end. The chain employs TRBV7-3 and TRBJ2-2, with TRBD2 matching 13 bases. Germline CDR1 SGHTA, CDR2 FQGTGA. The CDR3 runs to 19 residues. V trimming: 1 base; J trimming: 2 bases; junction bases outside the gene matches: 7. The CDR3 here is CASSLNPGLAGKNTGELFS. CDR3 DNA: TGTGCCAGCAGCTTAAATCCGGGACTAGCGGGAAAAAACACCGGGGAGCTGTTTTCT.

This clonotype came up many times. The rearrangement uses TRBV29-1 and TRBJ1-5; D is possibly TRBD1 (5 bases). The CDR3 consists of 13 residues. V was pared by 5 bases and J by 3 bases, with 11 bases between. Germline V gives CDR1 SQVTM, CDR2 ANQGSEA. CDR3 sequence reads: CSVRGELNQPQHF. CDR3 in DNA: TGCAGCGTTCGGGGGGAACTCAATCAGCCCCAGCATTTT.

This clonotype was counted ten times or more. The V and J genes are TRBV29-1 and TRBJ2-7, with TRBD1 matching 9 bases. Germline CDR1 is SQVTM and CDR2 is ANQGSEA. With V trimmed by 6 bases and J by 1 base, 4 bases remained unmatched. The CDR3 totals 13 residues. The CDR3 region is CSVGTGRSYEQYF. The CDR3 DNA sequence: TGCAGCGTCGGGACAGGGAGATCCTACGAGCAGTACTTC.

This clonotype was recorded at least ten times. The chain combines TRBV7-3 with TRBJ2-2; tentative D call: TRBD2 (6 bases). The CDR3 consists of 15 residues. From germline, CDR1 is SGHTA and CDR2 FQGTGA. The V gene lost 2 bases and the J gene lost 3 bases, with 10 bases spanning the gap. In nucleotides, the CDR3 is TGTGCCAGCAGCTTACGGGGGTACGACACCGGGGAGCTGTTTTTT. Translated, it gives CASSLRGYDTGELFF.

This clonotype was recorded at least ten times. The rearrangement joins TRBV20-1 to TRBJ2-2, with D perhaps being TRBD1 or TRBD2 (6 bases each). V lost 1 base and J 7 bases, leaving 28 bases between the germline ends. The germline V gene has CDR1 DFQATT and CDR2 SNEGSKA (reference sequence). The CDR3 extends over 19 amino acids. The CDR3 loop reads CSARAPRQGTPLLGGELFF. The DNA for the CDR3 is TGCAGTGCTAGAGCTCCTCGGCAGGGGACTCCCTTATTGGGCGGGGAGCTGTTTTTT.

This clonotype was detected many times. The chain is built from TRBV4-3 and TRBJ2-7; 8 bases line up with TRBD2. The CDR3 loop spans 16 amino acids. In germline, CDR1 is LGHNA, CDR2 YSLEER. V trimming: 0 bases; J trimming: 3 bases; junction bases outside the gene matches: 7. CDR3 loop: CASSQDITSGSYEQYF. CDR3 DNA: TGCGCCAGCAGCCAAGATATTACTAGCGGCAGCTACGAGCAGTACTTC.

For this clonotype: With only one base between it and a far larger clone, this is likely a read error. The V gene is TRBV6-5, the J gene TRBJ1-5, with D hard to call. Germline V gene sequence: CDR1 MNHEY, CDR2 SVGAGI. The CDR3 sequence is 12 residues long. The CDR3 is CASSFGRQLQHF. Written as DNA, the CDR3 is TGTGCCAGCAGTTTCGGGCGTCAGCTCCAGCATTTT.

This clonotype has a handful of counts. Being one base from a much bigger clone, this may be a read error. The chain recombines TRBV6-6 with TRBJ1-4; the D gene is possibly TRBD1 (5 bases). The CDR3 is made up of 15 amino acids. The germline V gene has CDR1 MNHNY and CDR2 SVGAGI (reference sequence). The CDR3 nucleotides read TGTGCCAGCAGTTACGACGGGGGTCTTAATGAAAAACTGCTTTTT. Protein: CASSYDGGLNEKLLF.

A word on this clonotype: A much more abundant neighbour one base away suggests this may be a read error. This rearrangement joins TRBV5-1 to TRBJ2-5, with D perhaps assigned TRBD1 or TRBD2 (5 bases each). The CDR3 is 15 amino acids. The V gene lost 7 bases and the J gene lost 5 bases, with 21 bases spanning the gap. Looked up from germline, CDR1 is SGHRS and CDR2 is YFSETQ. CDR3 region: CASGSGAGLMETQYF. The CDR3 DNA follows: TGCGCCAGCGGCTCCGGGGCAGGGCTGATGGAGACCCAGTACTTC. Full variable domain (outside the CDR3, taken from reference TRBV5-1 and TRBJ2-5): KAGVTQTPRYLIKTRGQQVTLSCSPISGHRSVSWYQQTPGQGLQFLFEYFSETQRNKGNFPGRFSGRQFSNSRSEMNVSTLELGDSALYLCASGSGAGLMETQYFGPGTRLLVL.

There are many counts of this clonotype. This sequence joins TRBV20-1 and TRBJ2-2; D remains ambiguous. V was pared by 2 bases and J by 6 bases, with 7 bases between. Germline values: CDR1 DFQATT, CDR2 SNEGSKA (reference sequence). CDR3 length equals 12 residues. The CDR3 is CSARNIAGELFF. The CDR3 DNA sequence: TGCAGTGCTAGAAACATAGCCGGGGAGCTGTTTTTT.

The chain employs TRBV5-4 and TRBJ1-3; possibly TRBD1 for D (5 bases). Trimming stripped 4 bases from V and 3 bases from J, with 11 bases between. This CDR3 spans 14 amino acids. Per germline, CDR1 SGHNT and CDR2 YYREEE (reference sequence). This CDR3 reads CASSPQGSGNTIYF. The CDR3 nucleotides are TGTGCCAGCAGCCCTCAGGGAAGTGGAAACACCATATATTTT.

This clonotype was detected only once. Likely a read error: the CDR3 ends without its conserved phenylalanine or tryptophan. The rearrangement uses TRBV20-1 and TRBJ2-2, with TRBD1 matching 7 bases. Germline-derived CDR1 and CDR2 are DFQATT and SNEGSKA (reference sequence). The ends lost 4 bases at V and 1 base at J; junction bases unmatched: 6. There are 15 residues in the CDR3. CDR3 DNA sequence: TGCAGTGCTACTATCAGGACAGGGAACACCGGGGAGCTGTTTCTT. Translating it yields CSATIRTGNTGELFL.

This clonotype was detected many times. The chain uses TRBV20-1 and TRBJ2-5, with D perhaps TRBD2 (5 bases). This CDR3 region has 16 residues. CDR1 DFQATT and CDR2 SNEGSKA come from the germline V gene (reference sequence). V lost 4 bases and J 6 bases, leaving 24 bases between the germline ends. DNA of the CDR3: TGCAGTGCTACCCTACCGAGGGATAATTTAGGAAAGACCCAGTACTTC. It codes for CSATLPRDNLGKTQYF.

To note about this clonotype: At one end, the junction sequence differs from germline, possibly due to a read error. The V call is TRBV20-1, the J call TRBJ2-1, with 8 bases aligning to TRBD1. The germline V gene has CDR1 DFQATT and CDR2 SNEGSKA (reference sequence). The CDR3 has 14 amino acids. CDR3 in DNA: TGCAATGCCGGAGACAGGGGCTCCTACAAGGAGCAGTTCTTC. Amino acids: CNAGDRGSYKEQFF.

The rearrangement links TRBV7-2 to TRBJ2-5, with 12 positions matching TRBD2. V lost 0 bases, J lost 2 bases, and 13 bases stayed unmatched. This CDR3 region has 20 residues. Germline V lookup: CDR1 SGHTA, CDR2 FQGNSA. The CDR3 nucleotides are TGTGCCAGCAGCTTAGCGCCCGTTCTAGCGGGAGGGCTTCAGCAAGAGACCCAGTACTTC. Amino acids: CASSLAPVLAGGLQQETQYF.

This clonotype was detected many times. The chain is built from TRBV19 and TRBJ1-5; 11 nucleotides agree with TRBD1. J was trimmed by 6 bases and V by 5 bases; bases with no gene match: 9. This CDR3 comprises 16 residues. In germline, CDR1 is LNHDA, CDR2 SQIVND (reference sequence). The CDR3 DNA sequence: TGTGCCAGTAGTGCCCTCGGGACAGGGGGGAGTCAGCCCCAGCATTTT. Translation: CASSALGTGGSQPQHF.

This clonotype has only a few counts. The chain carries TRBV7-9 and TRBJ2-1, with 14 nucleotides matching TRBD2. This CDR3 has 18 amino acids. Looked up from germline, CDR1 is SEHNR and CDR2 is FQNEAQ (reference sequence). The junction had 12 bases not matched to a gene; V was cut back by 5 bases and J by 6 bases. CDR3: CASSPRGSGLAGANEQFF. CDR3 DNA: TGTGCCAGCAGCCCCAGAGGCTCGGGACTAGCGGGAGCCAATGAGCAGTTCTTC.

This clonotype was seen many times. The chain is built from TRBV6-2 or TRBV6-3 and TRBJ2-5; TRBD1 is a possible D gene (5 bases). The CDR3 has 14 residues. Germline CDR1 is MNHEY and CDR2 is SVGEGT. V was cut by 2 bases and J by 5 bases, with 12 bases left in between. The chain's CDR3 is CASSYGQGLETQYF. The DNA for the CDR3 is TGTGCCAGCAGTTACGGTCAGGGTCTGGAGACCCAGTACTTC.

The chain has TRBV4-1 and TRBJ2-3, with 10 bases identical to TRBD2. Looked up from germline, CDR1 is MGHRA and CDR2 is YSYEKL. J was trimmed by 6 bases and V by 1 base; bases with no gene match: 16. The length of the CDR3 is 19 residues. The CDR3 reads CASSQAPPASGRARDTQYF. CDR3 nucleotides: TGCGCCAGCAGCCAAGCTCCCCCTGCGAGCGGGAGGGCCAGGGATACGCAGTATTTT.

This clonotype was seen at least ten times. The V gene is TRBV7-2, the J gene TRBJ2-1; possibly TRBD1 for D (6 bases). The V gene's germline CDR1 is SGHTA and CDR2 FQGNSA. Trimming stripped 1 base from V and 6 bases from J, with 7 bases between. CDR3 size: 13 residues. Written as DNA, the CDR3 is TGTGCCAGCAGCTTAGAAGGGGGCAATGAGCAGTTCTTC. Amino acids: CASSLEGGNEQFF. The full variable domain, rest sourced from reference TRBV7-2 and TRBJ2-1, is GAGVSQSPSNKVTEKGKDVELRCDPISGHTALYWYRQSLGQGLEFLIYFQGNSAPDKSGLPSDRFSAERTGGSVSTLTIQRTQQEDSAVYLCASSLEGGNEQFFGPGTRLTVL.

Many counts were recorded for this clonotype. This chain links TRBV7-9 with TRBJ2-7; the D gene is possibly TRBD1 (6 bases). The CDR3 runs 15 residues. The germline CDR1 and CDR2 sequences are SEHNR and FQNEAQ (reference sequence). Trimming shortened V by 5 bases and J by 3 bases, and 17 bases separated the two germline ends. The DNA for the CDR3 is TGTGCCAGCAGCAAGGGGACACGGGGAAACTACGAGCAGTACTTC. This sequence encodes CASSKGTRGNYEQYF.

This clonotype was picked up many times. The rearrangement links TRBV27 to TRBJ2-7; 9 bases line up with TRBD2. Germline values: CDR1 MNHEY, CDR2 SMNVEV (reference sequence). Germline trimming cut 3 bases from V and 4 bases from J; bases unmatched to any gene: 10. The CDR3 covers 16 residues. The DNA for the CDR3 is TGTGCCAGCAGTTTTAGCGGGAGAGTGAATGCGTACGAGCAGTACTTC. This sequence encodes CASSFSGRVNAYEQYF.

This clonotype was counted at least ten times. V usage is TRBV9 and J usage is TRBJ2-6; no firm D call. V was trimmed by 4 bases and J by 0 bases, leaving 14 bases between them. The CDR3 has 17 residues. CDR1 and CDR2 from the germline V gene are SGDLS and YYNGEE. The CDR3, as DNA: TGTGCCAGCAGCACCCAGGATCTCCGCTCTGGGGCCAACGTCCTGACTTTC. Encoded protein: CASSTQDLRSGANVLTF.

This clonotype was seen a handful of times. This sequence may be a read error, since a much larger clone differs from it by one base. The chain uses TRBV4-3 and TRBJ2-5; no firm D call. Per germline, CDR1 LGHNA and CDR2 YSLEER. The CDR3 is 13 amino acids. V lost 2 bases and J lost 5, with 9 bases in between. The CDR3: CASSQLTQETQYF. In DNA, the CDR3 is TGCGCCAGCAGCCAACTAACACAGGAGACCCAGTACTTC.

This clonotype was observed at least ten times. The chain is built from TRBV5-1 and TRBJ2-5, with 8 bases that match TRBD2. The J segment lost 4 bases and the V segment lost 1 base, leaving 12 bases of the junction unmatched. The length of the CDR3 is 17 residues. Germline-derived CDR1 and CDR2 are SGHRS and YFSETQ. CDR3 protein: CASSLSGSAGVPETQYF. In DNA form, the CDR3 reads TGCGCCAGCAGCTTGAGCGGATCAGCGGGAGTCCCAGAGACCCAGTACTTC.